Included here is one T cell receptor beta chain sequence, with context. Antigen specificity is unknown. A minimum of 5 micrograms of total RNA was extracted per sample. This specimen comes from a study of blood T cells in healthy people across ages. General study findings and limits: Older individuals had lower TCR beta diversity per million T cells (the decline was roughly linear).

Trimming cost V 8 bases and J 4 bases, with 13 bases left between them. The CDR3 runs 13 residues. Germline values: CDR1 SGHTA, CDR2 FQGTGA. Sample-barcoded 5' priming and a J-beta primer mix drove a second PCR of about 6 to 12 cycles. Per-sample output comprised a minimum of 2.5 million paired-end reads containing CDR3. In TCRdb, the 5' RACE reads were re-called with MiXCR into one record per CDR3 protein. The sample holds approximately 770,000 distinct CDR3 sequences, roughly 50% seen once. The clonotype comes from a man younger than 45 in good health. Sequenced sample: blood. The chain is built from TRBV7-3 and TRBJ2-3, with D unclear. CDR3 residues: CASGPSGADTQYF. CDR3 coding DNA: TGTGCCAGCGGGCCTAGTGGTGCAGATACGCAGTATTTT.